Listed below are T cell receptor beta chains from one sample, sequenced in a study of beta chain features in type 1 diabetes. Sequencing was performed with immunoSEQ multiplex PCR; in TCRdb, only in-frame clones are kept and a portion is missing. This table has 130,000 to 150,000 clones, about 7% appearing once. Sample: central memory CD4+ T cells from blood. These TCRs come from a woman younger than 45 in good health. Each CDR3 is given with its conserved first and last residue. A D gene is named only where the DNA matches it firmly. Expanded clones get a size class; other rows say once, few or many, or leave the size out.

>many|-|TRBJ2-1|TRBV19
TGTGCCAGTAGTATCTCCCGTGGAGGGAATGAGCAGTTCTTC
CASSISRGGNEQFF
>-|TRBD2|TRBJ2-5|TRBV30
TGTGCCTGGACCGAGGGACTAGCAGGGCAGACCCAGTACTTC
CAWTEGLAGQTQYF
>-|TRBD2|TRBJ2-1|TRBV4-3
TGCGCCAGCAGCCAAGACGCGGGACTAGCGGGATCTCAAAGCTCCTACAATGAGCAGTTCTTC
CASSQDAGLAGSQSSYNEQFF
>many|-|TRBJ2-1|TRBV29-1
TGCAGCGTTAATCTGCCGGGAAGGGGGTACAATGAGCAGTTCTTC
CSVNLPGRGYNEQFF
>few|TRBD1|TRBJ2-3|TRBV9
TGTGCCAGCAGCGTTGGACAGGGTCGTTCAGATACGCAGTATTTT
CASSVGQGRSDTQYF
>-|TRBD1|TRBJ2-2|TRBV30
TGTGCCTGGAACAGGGGGCTCGACGGGGAGCTGTTTTTT
CAWNRGLDGELFF
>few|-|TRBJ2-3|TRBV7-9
TGTGCCAGCAGCTTAATGGCGGCAGATACGCAGTATTTT
CASSLMAADTQYF
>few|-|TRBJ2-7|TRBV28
TGTGCCAGCATATCCCAGGGTTACTACGAGCAGTACTTC
CASISQGYYEQYF
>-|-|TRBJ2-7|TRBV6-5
TGTGCCAGCAGTTACTCGTTTGGGCAGGGAACGTACGAGCAGTACTTC
CASSYSFGQGTYEQYF
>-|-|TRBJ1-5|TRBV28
TGTGCCAGCAGGGACAGCTACTATCAGCCCCAGCATTTT
CASRDSYYQPQHF
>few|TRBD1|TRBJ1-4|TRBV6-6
TGTGCCAGCAGCCTGGGACAGGGAGGTGAAAAACTGTTTTTT
CASSLGQGGEKLFF
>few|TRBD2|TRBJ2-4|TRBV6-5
TGTGCCAGCAGTTCCCACCCTAGCGGGAGCAGGCACATTCAGTACTTC
CASSSHPSGSRHIQYF
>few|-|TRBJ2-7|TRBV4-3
TGCGCCCCAAACCGCGGAGGCGGGTACGAGCAGTACTTC
CAPNRGGGYEQYF
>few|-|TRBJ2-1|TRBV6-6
TGTGCCAGCAGCCGCGACGGGGGTCAGAGGGATGAGCAGTTCTTC
CASSRDGGQRDEQFF
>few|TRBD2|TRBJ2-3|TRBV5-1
TGCGCCAGCAGCTCCCTAGCGGGAGGGCTAGCAGATACGCAGTATTTT
CASSSLAGGLADTQYF
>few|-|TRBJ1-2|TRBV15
TGTGCCACCAGCAGAGATCGTCAGGGTGAGGGCTACACCTTC
CATSRDRQGEGYTF
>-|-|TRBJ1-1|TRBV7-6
TGTGCCAGCAGCTTACGTGGGGGCATGGGTACTGAAGCTTTCTTT
CASSLRGGMGTEAFF
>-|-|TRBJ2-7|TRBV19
TGTGCCAGTAGTATAGATCCCTTCGACTTGGTATACGAGCAGTACTTC
CASSIDPFDLVYEQYF
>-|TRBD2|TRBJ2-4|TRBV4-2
TGTGCCAGCAGCCCAGGAGGGGGTCTAGCGGGAACGAACATTCAGTACTTC
CASSPGGGLAGTNIQYF
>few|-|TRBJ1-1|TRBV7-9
TGTGCCAGCAGCCAGGTGCAAGGTAAAGCTTTCTTT
CASSQVQGKAFF
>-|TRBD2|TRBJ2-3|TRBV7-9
TGTGCCAGCAGCCGGACTAGCGGGAGATCAGATACGCAGTATTTT
CASSRTSGRSDTQYF
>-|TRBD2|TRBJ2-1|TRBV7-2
TGTGCCAGCAGCTTGCAATCTAGCGGGGGATACAATGAGCAGTTCTTC
CASSLQSSGGYNEQFF
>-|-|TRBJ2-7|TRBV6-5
TGTGCCAGCAGAGAAAAGGGTGGAGGTGGCGAGCAGTACTTC
CASREKGGGGEQYF
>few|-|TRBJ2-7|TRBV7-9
TGTGCCAGCAGCTCCGCCCCCCCGAGTAGCTCCGAGCAGTACTTC
CASSSAPPSSSEQYF
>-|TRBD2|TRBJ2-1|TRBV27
TGTGCCAGCGGTCCGAGCGGGAGCTCCTACAATGAGCAGTTCTTC
CASGPSGSSYNEQFF
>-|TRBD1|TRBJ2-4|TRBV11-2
TGTGCCAGCAGCCCAATACTTACAGGGGCAAAAAACATTCAGTACTTC
CASSPILTGAKNIQYF
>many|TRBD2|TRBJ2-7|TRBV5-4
TGTGCCAGCAGCTTGCGGACTAGTTCTGGTGGGAACGAGCAGTACTTC
CASSLRTSSGGNEQYF
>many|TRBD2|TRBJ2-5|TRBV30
TGTGCCTGGAGTCAGAAGCGGGATTGGGAGACCCAGTACTTC
CAWSQKRDWETQYF
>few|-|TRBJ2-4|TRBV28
TGTGCCAGCAGTTTAGACCAGGGGTTCAAAAACATTCAGTACTTC
CASSLDQGFKNIQYF
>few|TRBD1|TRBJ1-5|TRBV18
TGTGCCAGCTCACCGCAGGGGGCAGGGAGCAATCAGCCCCAGCATTTT
CASSPQGAGSNQPQHF
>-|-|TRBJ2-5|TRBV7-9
TGTGCCAGCAGCCACTTTTCAGGGGCGCGAGGGGAGACCCAGTACTTC
CASSHFSGARGETQYF
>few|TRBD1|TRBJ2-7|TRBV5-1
TGCGCCAGCAGCACGTCCCGGGACAGGGCGAACGAGCAGTACTTC
CASSTSRDRANEQYF
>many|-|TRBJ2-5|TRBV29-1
TGCAGCGTTGCCCAGGGGTCAGGAGAGACCCAGTACTTC
CSVAQGSGETQYF
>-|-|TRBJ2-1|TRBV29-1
TGCAGCGTTAAAAAGAAACTAACCCCTCTGAACAATGAGCAGTTCTTC
CSVKKKLTPLNNEQFF
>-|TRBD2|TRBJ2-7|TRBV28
TGTGCCAGCAGCACCGGGACTAGCGGTTACGAGCAGTACTTC
CASSTGTSGYEQYF
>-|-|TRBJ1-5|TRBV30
TGTGCCTGGAGTGCCGGGTCGGGCAATCAGCCCCAGCATTTT
CAWSAGSGNQPQHF
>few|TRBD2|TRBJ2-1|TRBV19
TGTGCCAGTAGGGAGCGGGGGGCCAACTACAATGAGCAGTTCTTC
CASRERGANYNEQFF
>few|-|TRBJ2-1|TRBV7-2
TGTGCCAGCAGGCGACTCGAAAATGAGCAGTTCTTC
CASRRLENEQFF
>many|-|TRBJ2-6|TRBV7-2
TGTGCCAGCAGCTTAATGGCATCTCTCTCTGGGGCCAACGTCCTGACTTTC
CASSLMASLSGANVLTF
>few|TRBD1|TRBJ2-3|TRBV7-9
TGTGCCAGCTGTCGGGACAGGGATGTAGATACGCAGTATTTT
CASCRDRDVDTQYF
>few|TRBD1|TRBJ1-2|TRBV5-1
TGCGCCAGCAGCGTCGTACCTACGGAACAGGGGATTTTAGGCTACACCTTC
CASSVVPTEQGILGYTF
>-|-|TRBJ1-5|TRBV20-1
TGCAGTGTAGCAAAAAGTCAGCCCCAGCATTTT
CSVAKSQPQHF
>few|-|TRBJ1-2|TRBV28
TGTGCCAGCAGGGCGAATGACAGGAGCTATGGCTACACCTTC
CASRANDRSYGYTF
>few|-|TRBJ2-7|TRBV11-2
TGTGCCAGCAGCTTAGTTGGACGGGGACACAAACGCTACGAGCAGTACTTC
CASSLVGRGHKRYEQYF
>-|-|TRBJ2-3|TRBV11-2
TGTGCCAGCAGCTTAGTGGCCTCCATCAGTACGCAGTATTTT
CASSLVASISTQYF
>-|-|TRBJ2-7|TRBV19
TGTGCCAGTAGTACAGGACAGCTTCGCTCCTACGAGCAGTACTTC
CASSTGQLRSYEQYF
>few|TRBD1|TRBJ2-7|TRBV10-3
TGTGCCATCAGTACGGACAGGGGCTACGAGCAGTACTTC
CAISTDRGYEQYF
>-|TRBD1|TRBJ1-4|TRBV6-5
TGTGCCAGCAAACGACAGGGGGAAAAACTGTTTTTT
CASKRQGEKLFF
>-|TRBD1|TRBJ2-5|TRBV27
TGTGCCAGCAGGGGTCGGACAGGGGCGCCCGGGACCCAGTACTTC
CASRGRTGAPGTQYF
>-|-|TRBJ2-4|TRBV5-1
TGCGCCAGCAGCTTTAACCCCTCGGGAGCCAAAAACATTCAGTACTTC
CASSFNPSGAKNIQYF
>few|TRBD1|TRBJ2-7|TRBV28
TGTGCCAGCAGATACCGGCCGGGACAGGGTCCCTACGAGCAGTACTTC
CASRYRPGQGPYEQYF
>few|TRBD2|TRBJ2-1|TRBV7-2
TGTGCCAGCAGGATTAGCGGGAGAGTCTCCTACAATGAGCAGTTCTTC
CASRISGRVSYNEQFF
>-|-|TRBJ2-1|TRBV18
TGTGCCAGCTCACCACCGGCACAGGGACCCTACAATGAGCAGTTCTTC
CASSPPAQGPYNEQFF
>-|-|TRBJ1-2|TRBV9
TGTGCCAGCGCCGGGACATGGGAAAGTAACTATGGCTACACCTTC
CASAGTWESNYGYTF
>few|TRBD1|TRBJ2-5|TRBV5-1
TGCGCCAGCAGCCCGACAGCCGGGACAGGGTTTTTTGAGACCCAGTACTTC
CASSPTAGTGFFETQYF